The clone carrying this TCR beta chain appeared once. Its antigen is as yet unknown. A read error may explain this, as a much larger clone is one base away. The source of the sample is a study of CD8 T cells in ankylosing spondylitis. Whole-study results and caveats: Blood from ankylosing spondylitis patients appeared to carry a characteristic roughly 8-variant TCR beta motif. Significant enrichment of disease-linked clones was reportedly seen in matched ankylosing spondylitis synovial fluid. Earlier studies detected some motif variants in reactive arthritis synovial fluid and blood.

Making use of molecular barcodes, quantitative 5'-RACE generated TCR beta libraries. TCRdb re-called the 5' RACE reads through MiXCR, storing one row per CDR3 protein. The sample holds 450,000 to 550,000 distinct CDR3 sequences, about 5.7% seen once. Trimming shortened V by 1 base and J by 0 bases, and 13 bases separated the two germline ends. The germline V gene has CDR1 LGHDT and CDR2 YNNKEL (reference sequence). CDR3 size: 16 residues. Sequencing used blood, either unsorted or a sorted T cell fraction (not recorded which). This TCR came from a male donor with ankylosing spondylitis. The rearrangement uses TRBV3-1 and TRBJ2-7; D perhaps matches TRBD2 (6 bases). The CDR3 sequence: CASSQGGGLGSYEQYF. The CDR3 nucleotides are TGTGCCAGCAGCCAAGGAGGAGGGTTGGGCTCCTACGAGCAGTACTTC.